What follows describes a single T cell receptor (beta chain). Its matching antigen is unknown. This specimen comes from a study of OX40 agonist ivuxolimab in advanced cancers. Notes on the study in general: The authors did not determine the antigen specificity of the expanded peripheral T cells.

The ends lost 8 bases at V and 6 bases at J; junction bases unmatched: 6. Germline V gives CDR1 MNHEY, CDR2 SMNVEV (reference sequence). This CDR3 has 12 amino acids. Repertoires were generated with immunoSEQ multiplex PCR, while TCRdb's copy carries only in-frame clones and drops some. The sample shows around 50,000 clones, about 88% of them seen only once. The chain links TRBV27 to TRBJ1-1, with 7 nucleotides matching TRBD1. This receptor was identified in an adult with an advanced solid tumor such as melanoma, head and neck, liver or kidney cancer. This material consisted of CD4+ or CD8+ T cells sorted from blood, taken in a trial of the OX40 agonist ivuxolimab. CDR3 region: CASQGGGPEAFF. In DNA, the CDR3 is TGTGCCAGCCAGGGGGGGGGACCTGAAGCTTTCTTT.